This TCR beta chain is from a study of lymphopenia after photon versus proton radiotherapy. On this clone: Its specificity is unknown. The junction departs from the called germline gene at one end, perhaps through a read error.

From germline, CDR1 is KGHSH and CDR2 LQKENI. The CDR3 totals 13 residues. Findings and limits, study-wide: Under photons, naive T cells and diversity fell while effector/memory populations rose. After the lymphocyte nadir, photon-treated repertoires showed oligoclonal expansion, especially of CD8+ Temra cells. In patients who died, overall survival fell as post-nadir TCR diversity dropped more.

Generated by immunoSEQ multiplex PCR, the TCRdb table keeps only in-frame clones and is missing some. This sample yields roughly 18,000 clones, of which about nine tenths are seen a single time; about 9% belongs to the top ten. This rearrangement joins TRBV18 to TRBJ2-3; 7 bases line up with TRBD1. This receptor was identified in an older man with pancreatic cancer. The sample here was peripheral blood, taken from a patient treated with proton-based radiotherapy. The CDR3 sequence is CASSPTGTETSGF. The CDR3 bases are TGTGCCAGCTCACCCACCGGGACAGAAACATCTGGATTT.